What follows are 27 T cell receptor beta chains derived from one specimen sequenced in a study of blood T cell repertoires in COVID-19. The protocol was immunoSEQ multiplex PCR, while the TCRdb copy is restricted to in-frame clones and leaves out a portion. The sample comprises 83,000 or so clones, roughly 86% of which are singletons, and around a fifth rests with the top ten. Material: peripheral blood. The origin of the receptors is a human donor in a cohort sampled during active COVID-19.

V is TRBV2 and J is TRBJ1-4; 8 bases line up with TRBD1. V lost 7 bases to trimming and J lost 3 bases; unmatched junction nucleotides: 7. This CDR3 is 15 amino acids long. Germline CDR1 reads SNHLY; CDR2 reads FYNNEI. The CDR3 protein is CASIRPGQANEKLFF. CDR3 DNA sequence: TGTGCCAGCATCCGACCGGGACAGGCTAATGAAAAACTGTTTTTT.

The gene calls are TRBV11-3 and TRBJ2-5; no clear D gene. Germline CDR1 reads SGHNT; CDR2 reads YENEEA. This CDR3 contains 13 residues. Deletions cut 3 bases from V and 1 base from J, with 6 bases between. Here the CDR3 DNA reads TGTGCCAGCAGCTTCGGAGTCCAAGAGACCCAGTACTTC. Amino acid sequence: CASSFGVQETQYF.

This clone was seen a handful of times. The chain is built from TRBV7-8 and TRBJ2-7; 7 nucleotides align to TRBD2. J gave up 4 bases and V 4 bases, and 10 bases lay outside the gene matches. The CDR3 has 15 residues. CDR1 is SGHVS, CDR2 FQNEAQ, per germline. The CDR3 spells CASSSRSSGLYEQYF. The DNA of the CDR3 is TGTGCCAGCAGCTCCCGGAGTAGCGGGCTGTACGAGCAGTACTTC.

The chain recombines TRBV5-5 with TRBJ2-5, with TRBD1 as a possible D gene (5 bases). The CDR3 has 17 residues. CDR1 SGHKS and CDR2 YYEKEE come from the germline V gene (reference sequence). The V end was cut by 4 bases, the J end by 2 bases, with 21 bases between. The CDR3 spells CASSPIKATAGQETQYF. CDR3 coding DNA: TGTGCCAGCAGCCCAATAAAAGCGACAGCCGGACAAGAGACCCAGTACTTC.

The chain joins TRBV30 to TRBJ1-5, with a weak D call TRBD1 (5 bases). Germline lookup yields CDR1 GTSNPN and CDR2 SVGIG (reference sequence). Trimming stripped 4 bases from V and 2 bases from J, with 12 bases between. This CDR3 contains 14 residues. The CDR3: CAWTRGLGNQPQHF. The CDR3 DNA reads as TGTGCCTGGACAAGGGGATTAGGCAATCAGCCCCAGCATTTT.

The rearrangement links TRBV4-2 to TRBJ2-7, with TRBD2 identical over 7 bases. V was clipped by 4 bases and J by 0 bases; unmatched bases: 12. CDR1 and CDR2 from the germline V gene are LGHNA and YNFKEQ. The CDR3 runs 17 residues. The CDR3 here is CASSLDPAGVASYEQYF. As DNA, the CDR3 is TGTGCCAGCAGCCTCGATCCGGCGGGGGTGGCCTCCTACGAGCAGTACTTC.

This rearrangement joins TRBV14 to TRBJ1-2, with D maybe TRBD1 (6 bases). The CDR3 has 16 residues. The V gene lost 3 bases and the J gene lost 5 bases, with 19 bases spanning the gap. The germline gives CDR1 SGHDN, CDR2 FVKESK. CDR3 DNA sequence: TGTGCCAGCAGCCACAGGGCCTCAGGGGCGGATTATGGCTACACCTTC. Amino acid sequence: CASSHRASGADYGYTF.

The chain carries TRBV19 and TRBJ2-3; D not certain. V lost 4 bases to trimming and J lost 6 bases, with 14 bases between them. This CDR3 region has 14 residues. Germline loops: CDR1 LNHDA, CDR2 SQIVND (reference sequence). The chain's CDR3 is CASSTAVQWDTQYF. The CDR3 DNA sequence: TGTGCCAGTAGTACTGCGGTTCAATGGGATACGCAGTATTTT. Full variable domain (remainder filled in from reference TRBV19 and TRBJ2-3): DGGITQSPKYLFRKEGQNVTLSCEQNLNHDAMYWYRQDPGQGLRLIYYSQIVNDFQKGDIAEGYSVSREKKESFPLTVTSAQKNPTAFYLCASSTAVQWDTQYFGPGTRLTVL.

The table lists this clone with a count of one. CDR3 DNA sequence: TGTGCCAACCGGGACGGGTTTGGGGGGAAGCCCCAGCATTTT. Protein product: CANRDGFGGKPQHF. The chain couples TRBV10-3 to TRBJ1-5, with a tentative D call TRBD1 (5 bases). The CDR3 extends over 14 amino acids. Between the trimmed V and J ends, which lost 10 bases and 8 bases, there was a span of 21 bases. Germline loops: CDR1 ENHRY, CDR2 SYGVKD.

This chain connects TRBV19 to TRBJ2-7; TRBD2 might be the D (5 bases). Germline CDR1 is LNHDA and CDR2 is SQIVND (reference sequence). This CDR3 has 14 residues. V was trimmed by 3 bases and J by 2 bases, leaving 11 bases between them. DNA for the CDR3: TGTGCCAGTAGTATGGACCGAGGGCCCTACGAGCAGTACTTC. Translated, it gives CASSMDRGPYEQYF.

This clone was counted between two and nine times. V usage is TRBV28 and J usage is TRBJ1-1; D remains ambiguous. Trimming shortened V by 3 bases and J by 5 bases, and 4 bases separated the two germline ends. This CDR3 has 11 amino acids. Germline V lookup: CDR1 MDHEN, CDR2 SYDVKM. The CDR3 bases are TGTGCCAGCAGTTTTCTAACTGAAGCTTTCTTT. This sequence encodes CASSFLTEAFF.

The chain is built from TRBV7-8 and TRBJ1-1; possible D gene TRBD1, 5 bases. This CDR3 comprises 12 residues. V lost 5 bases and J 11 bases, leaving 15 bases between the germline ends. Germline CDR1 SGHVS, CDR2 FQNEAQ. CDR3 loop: CASSPGLRGAFF. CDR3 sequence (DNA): TGTGCCAGCAGCCCTGGACTTCGGGGGGCTTTCTTT.

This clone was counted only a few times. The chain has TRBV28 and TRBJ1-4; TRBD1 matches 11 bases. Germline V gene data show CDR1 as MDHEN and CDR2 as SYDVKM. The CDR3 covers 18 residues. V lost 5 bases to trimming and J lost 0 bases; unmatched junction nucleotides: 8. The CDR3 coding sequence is TGTGCCAGCAGTCCCGGACAGGGGGCGGGCTCAACTAATGAAAAACTGTTTTTT. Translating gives CASSPGQGAGSTNEKLFF.

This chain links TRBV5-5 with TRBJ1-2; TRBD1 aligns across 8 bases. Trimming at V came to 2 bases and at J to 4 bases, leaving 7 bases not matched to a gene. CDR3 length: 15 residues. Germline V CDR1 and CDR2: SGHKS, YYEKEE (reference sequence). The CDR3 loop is CASSLSAGGGYGYTF. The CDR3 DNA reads TGTGCCAGCAGCTTATCGGCAGGGGGCGGCTATGGCTACACCTTC.

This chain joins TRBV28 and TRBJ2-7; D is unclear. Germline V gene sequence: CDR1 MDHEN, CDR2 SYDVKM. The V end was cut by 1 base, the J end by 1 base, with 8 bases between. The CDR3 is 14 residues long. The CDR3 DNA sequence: TGTGCCAGCAGTTTATTTGCAGATTCCTACGAGCAGTACTTC. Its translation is CASSLFADSYEQYF.

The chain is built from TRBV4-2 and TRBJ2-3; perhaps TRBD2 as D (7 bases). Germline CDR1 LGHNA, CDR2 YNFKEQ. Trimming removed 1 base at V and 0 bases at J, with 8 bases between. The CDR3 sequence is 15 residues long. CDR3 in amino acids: CASSQGGGSTDTQYF. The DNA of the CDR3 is TGTGCCAGCAGCCAAGGCGGGGGCAGCACAGATACGCAGTATTTT.

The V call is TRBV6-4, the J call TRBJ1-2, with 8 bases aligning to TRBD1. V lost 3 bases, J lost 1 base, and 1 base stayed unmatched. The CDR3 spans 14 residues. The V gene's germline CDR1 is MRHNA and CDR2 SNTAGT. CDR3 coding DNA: TGTGCCAGCAGTGAAGGACAGGGTAACTATGGCTACACCTTC. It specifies CASSEGQGNYGYTF.

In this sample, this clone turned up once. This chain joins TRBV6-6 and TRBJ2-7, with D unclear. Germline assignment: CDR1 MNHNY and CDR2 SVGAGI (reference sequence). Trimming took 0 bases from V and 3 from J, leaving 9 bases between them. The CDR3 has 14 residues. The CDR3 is CASSYSQSVYEQYF. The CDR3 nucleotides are TGTGCCAGCAGTTACTCGCAGTCAGTCTACGAGCAGTACTTC.

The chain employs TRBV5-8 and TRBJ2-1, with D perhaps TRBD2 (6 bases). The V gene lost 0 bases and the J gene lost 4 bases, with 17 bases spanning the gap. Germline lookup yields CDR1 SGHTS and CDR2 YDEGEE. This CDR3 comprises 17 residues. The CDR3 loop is CASSLARLVTGYNEQFF. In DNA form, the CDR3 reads TGTGCCAGCAGCTTGGCCAGACTAGTAACGGGATACAATGAGCAGTTCTTC.

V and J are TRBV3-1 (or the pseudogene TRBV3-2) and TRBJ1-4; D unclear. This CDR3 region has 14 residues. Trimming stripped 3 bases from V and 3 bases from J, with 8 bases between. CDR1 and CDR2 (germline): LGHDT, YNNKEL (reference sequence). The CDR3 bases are TGTGCCAGCAGCCACGCACAGTCTAATGAAAAACTGTTTTTT. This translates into CASSHAQSNEKLFF.

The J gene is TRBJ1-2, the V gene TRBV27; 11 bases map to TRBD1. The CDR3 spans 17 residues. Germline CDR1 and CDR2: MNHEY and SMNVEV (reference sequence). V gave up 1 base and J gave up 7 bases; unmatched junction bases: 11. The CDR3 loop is CASSLFPPGQGGRGYTF. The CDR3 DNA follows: TGTGCCAGCAGTTTATTTCCACCGGGACAGGGGGGGCGTGGCTACACCTTC.

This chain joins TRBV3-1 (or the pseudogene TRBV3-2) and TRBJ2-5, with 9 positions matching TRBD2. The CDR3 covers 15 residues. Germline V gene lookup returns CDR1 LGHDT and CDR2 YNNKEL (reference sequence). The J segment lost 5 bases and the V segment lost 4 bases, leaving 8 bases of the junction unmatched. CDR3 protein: CASSPSGLAGETQYF. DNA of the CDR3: TGTGCCAGCAGCCCCTCGGGACTAGCAGGCGAGACCCAGTACTTC.

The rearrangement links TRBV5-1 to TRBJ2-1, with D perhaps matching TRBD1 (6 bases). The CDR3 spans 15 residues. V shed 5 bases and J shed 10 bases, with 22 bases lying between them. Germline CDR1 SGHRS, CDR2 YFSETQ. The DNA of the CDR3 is TGCGCCAGCAGTCCGAGGGCTGGGGGCTCGTTCGAGCAGTTCTTC. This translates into CASSPRAGGSFEQFF.

The CDR3 DNA follows: TGTGCCAGCAGACGACAGGGTCGTGAGCAGTTCTTC. Translated: CASRRQGREQFF. The V call is TRBV12-3 or TRBV12-4, the J call TRBJ2-1; 7 positions agree with TRBD1. V was clipped by 6 bases and J by 9 bases; unmatched bases: 5. The CDR3 loop spans 12 amino acids.

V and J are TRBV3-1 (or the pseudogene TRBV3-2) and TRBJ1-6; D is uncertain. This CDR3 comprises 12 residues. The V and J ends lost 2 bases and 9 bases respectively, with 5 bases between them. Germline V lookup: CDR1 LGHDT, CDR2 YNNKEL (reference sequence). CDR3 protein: CASSQQFSPLHF. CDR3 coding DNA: TGTGCCAGCAGCCAACAGTTTTCACCCCTCCACTTT.

In DNA, the CDR3 is TGTGCCAGCAGCCAGCGAGGTTGGCAGTACTTC. This gives the protein CASSQRGWQYF. The J gene is TRBJ2-7, the V gene TRBV11-2; unclear D gene. Deletions cut 5 bases from V and 9 bases from J, with 11 bases between. Germline loops: CDR1 SGHAT, CDR2 FQNNGV. The CDR3 has 11 amino acids.

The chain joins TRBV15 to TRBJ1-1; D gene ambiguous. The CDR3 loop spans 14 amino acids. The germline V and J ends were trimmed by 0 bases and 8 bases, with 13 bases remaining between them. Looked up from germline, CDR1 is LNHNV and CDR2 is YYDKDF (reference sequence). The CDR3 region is CATSRDAGSTEAFF. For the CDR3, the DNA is TGTGCCACCAGCAGAGATGCGGGATCCACCGAAGCTTTCTTT.